The clone carrying this TCR beta chain has more than one count but fewer than ten. Generated by immunoSEQ multiplex PCR, the TCRdb table keeps only in-frame clones and is missing some. The sample lists about 36,000 clones; more than 70% were seen once. These data come from a study of T cell changes during pregnancy in multiple sclerosis. There are 13 residues in the CDR3. Germline V gene sequence: CDR1 GTSNPN, CDR2 SVGIG (reference sequence). Deletions cut 1 base from V and 1 base from J, with 7 bases between. The chain combines TRBV30 with TRBJ1-1; D remains ambiguous. The TCR was taken from a female donor with multiple sclerosis, enrolled in a pregnancy study. This specimen consisted of CD4+ T cells from peripheral blood mononuclear cells, obtained in the first trimester of pregnancy. Here the CDR3 reads CAWSAQQNTEAFF. The CDR3 bases are TGTGCCTGGAGTGCCCAACAGAACACTGAAGCTTTCTTT.